These 3 T cell receptor beta chains were sequenced from one sample in a study of cytomegalovirus exposure and HLA in healthy donors. Produced via immunoSEQ multiplex PCR; TCRdb's table is partial and in-frame only. The sample lists about 360,000 clones; 86% were seen once. Sequencing input: PBMCs. Receptors originate from a woman in her late teens or twenties in good health and CMV-seronegative.

The V and J genes are TRBV4-2 and TRBJ2-5; a weak D match, TRBD2 (6 bases). Germline values: CDR1 LGHNA, CDR2 YNFKEQ. V dropped 4 bases and J dropped 3 bases, with 9 bases sitting between them. This CDR3 comprises 13 residues. In DNA form, the CDR3 reads TGTGCCAGCAGCCTACCGGGAGAAGAGACCCAGTACTTC. Its translation: CASSLPGEETQYF.

To note about this clone: Other DNA sequences of this sample code for an identical CDR3. J is TRBJ1-5 and V is TRBV27; TRBD1 agrees at 8 bases. The length of the CDR3 is 17 residues. The germline V gene encodes CDR1 MNHEY and CDR2 SMNVEV (reference sequence). After removal of 5 bases from V and 7 bases from J, the junction contained 16 bases not matched to a gene. The CDR3 here is CASSPRQGAAFRQPQHF. In DNA form, the CDR3 reads TGTGCCAGCAGTCCAAGGCAGGGGGCAGCCTTCCGACAGCCCCAGCATTTT.

This chain joins TRBV15 and TRBJ1-4; D possibly corresponds to TRBD1 (5 bases). V gave up 4 bases and J gave up 8 bases, with 14 bases separating them. CDR3 length: 14 amino acids. Germline V gene sequence: CDR1 LNHNV, CDR2 YYDKDF (reference sequence). This chain's CDR3 is CATSKDRGREKLFF. The DNA of the CDR3 is TGTGCCACCAGCAAAGACCGGGGGAGGGAAAAACTGTTTTTT.